Detailed here is one TCR beta chain. Sequenced by immunoSEQ multiplex PCR; TCRdb stores in-frame clones only, minus some. Found here are around 140,000 clones, approximately 80% of them singletons; the top ten hold about 1.8%. The germline gives CDR1 SGHAT, CDR2 FQNNGV. With V trimmed by 5 bases and J by 12 bases, 11 bases remained unmatched. The CDR3 runs 15 residues. The data belong to a study of blood T cell repertoires in COVID-19. This sequence was found in a woman in her sixties with acute or convalescent COVID-19. The V gene is TRBV11-2, the J gene TRBJ2-6; 9 positions match TRBD2. Sequencing used peripheral blood. The CDR3 region is CASSRGREGRIVLTF. CDR3 DNA: TGTGCCAGCAGCCGAGGGCGGGAGGGCCGGATCGTCCTGACTTTC.